This entry lists 2 T cell receptor beta chains sequenced from one sample in a study of cytomegalovirus exposure and HLA in healthy donors. Primers included in the PCR were 60 Vbeta and 13 Jbeta primers. Generated by immunoSEQ multiplex PCR, the TCRdb table keeps only in-frame clones and is missing some. The sample has 150,000 or so clones; just under 75% are singletons. Sample: PBMCs. Source of these receptors: a woman aged 18 to 35 in good health and CMV-seronegative.

This chain uses TRBV5-1 with TRBJ1-2, with D maybe TRBD1 (5 bases). Germline V gene data show CDR1 as SGHRS and CDR2 as YFSETQ. The CDR3 totals 13 residues. Deletions cut 0 bases from V and 8 bases from J, with 11 bases between. Here the CDR3 reads CASSLGGVEGYTF. Written as DNA, the CDR3 is TGCGCCAGCAGCTTGGGGGGGGTAGAAGGCTACACCTTC.

This sequence joins TRBV7-6 and TRBJ2-5; 7 positions match TRBD2. The CDR3 runs to 14 residues. Germline V gene lookup returns CDR1 SGHVS and CDR2 FNYEAQ. V lost 2 bases, J lost 5 bases, and 5 bases stayed unmatched. CDR3 amino acids: CASSLTGGGETQYF. The CDR3 DNA is TGTGCCAGCAGCTTAACCGGGGGAGGGGAGACCCAGTACTTC. The full variable domain, in which reference TRBV7-6 and TRBJ2-5 provide the parts outside the CDR3, is GAGVSQSPRYKVTKRGQDVALRCDPISGHVSLYWYRQALGQGPEFLTYFNYEAQQDKSGLPNDRFSAERPEGSISTLTIQRTEQRDSAMYRCASSLTGGGETQYFGPGTRLLVL.